This is a list of T cell receptor beta chains from one sample in a study of tumor-infiltrating lymphocytes in localized non-small cell lung cancer. Sequencing used immunoSEQ multiplex PCR; TCRdb keeps in-frame clones, though not all of them. The sample records under 10,000 clones, about 71% being singletons. Sequencing was carried out using uninvolved lung tissue not adjacent to the tumor. Source of these receptors: a human donor with non-small cell lung cancer. Both conserved end residues are part of each CDR3. A D gene is named only where the DNA matches it firmly. The size field is filled for only some rows; it gives once, few, many or a size class.

CDR3 DNA: TGTGCCAGTCAGCGACAGGGAGCCTATGGCTACACCTTC
CDR3 protein: CASQRQGAYGYTF
D gene: TRBD1
J gene: TRBJ1-2
V gene: TRBV28
clone size: -

CDR3 DNA: TGTGCCAGCAGATCCCCCGACAGGGGAGGAAACACCATATATTTT
CDR3 protein: CASRSPDRGGNTIYF
D gene: TRBD1
J gene: TRBJ1-3
V gene: TRBV27
clone size: -

CDR3 DNA: TGCGCCAGCAGTGAAAGAGGCACCGGGGAGCTGTTTTTT
CDR3 protein: CASSERGTGELFF
D gene: -
J gene: TRBJ2-2
V gene: TRBV10-1
clone size: -

CDR3 DNA: TGCGCCAGCAGTGAGTCCGTCGGGGGGACCCAGTACTTC
CDR3 protein: CASSESVGGTQYF
D gene: -
J gene: TRBJ2-5
V gene: TRBV10-2
clone size: -

CDR3 DNA: TGTGCCAGCAGCTACGGGCCGAACACTGAAGCTTTCTTT
CDR3 protein: CASSYGPNTEAFF
D gene: -
J gene: TRBJ1-1
V gene: TRBV7-2
clone size: -

CDR3 DNA: TGTGCCAGTAGTATGATTGGTGGTCAGCCCCAGCATTTT
CDR3 protein: CASSMIGGQPQHF
D gene: -
J gene: TRBJ1-5
V gene: TRBV19
clone size: few

CDR3 DNA: TGTGCCATCAAGGGACTTTTGAACACTGAAGCTTTCTTT
CDR3 protein: CAIKGLLNTEAFF
D gene: -
J gene: TRBJ1-1
V gene: TRBV10-3
clone size: -

CDR3 DNA: TGTGCCAGCAGCCCCACCCTGGGCAGCTCCTACGAGCAGTACTTC
CDR3 protein: CASSPTLGSSYEQYF
D gene: -
J gene: TRBJ2-7
V gene: TRBV4-2
clone size: -

CDR3 DNA: TGTGCCAGCAAGTCTACGAAGGACAGAACCTACGAGCAGTACTTC
CDR3 protein: CASKSTKDRTYEQYF
D gene: -
J gene: TRBJ2-7
V gene: TRBV6-4
clone size: -

CDR3 DNA: TGTGCCAGCAGCTTAAGGAGCGTGGGGGTTAGCGGGAGGGGGAATGAGCAGTTCTTC
CDR3 protein: CASSLRSVGVSGRGNEQFF
D gene: TRBD2
J gene: TRBJ2-1
V gene: TRBV7-8
clone size: -

CDR3 DNA: TGTGCCAGCAGCCGGTTGCGGGAGGGCGGGGGAGAGACCCAGTACTTC
CDR3 protein: CASSRLREGGGETQYF
D gene: TRBD2
J gene: TRBJ2-5
V gene: TRBV11-2
clone size: once

CDR3 DNA: TGTGCCAGCAGTGTGAGACTAGAGGCAGATACGCAGTATTTT
CDR3 protein: CASSVRLEADTQYF
D gene: -
J gene: TRBJ2-3
V gene: TRBV2
clone size: -

CDR3 DNA: TGTGCCACCGTAGGCTCCTACGAGCAGTACTTC
CDR3 protein: CATVGSYEQYF
D gene: -
J gene: TRBJ2-7
V gene: TRBV7-9
clone size: -

CDR3 DNA: TGTGCCAGCGCCCAGGGGGATCAGCCCCAGCATTTT
CDR3 protein: CASAQGDQPQHF
D gene: TRBD1
J gene: TRBJ1-5
V gene: TRBV28
clone size: -

CDR3 DNA: TGTGCCAGCACCCAGTCGTCAGGGAGTAGCAATCAGCCCCAGCATTTT
CDR3 protein: CASTQSSGSSNQPQHF
D gene: -
J gene: TRBJ1-5
V gene: TRBV6-6
clone size: few

CDR3 DNA: TGTGCCAGCAGTGACCAGGGGGCTTACTACGAGCAGTACTTC
CDR3 protein: CASSDQGAYYEQYF
D gene: TRBD1
J gene: TRBJ2-7
V gene: TRBV6-1
clone size: -

CDR3 DNA: TGTGCCAGCAGCTTAGCGCTGAGTTCCAATCAGCCCCAGCATTTT
CDR3 protein: CASSLALSSNQPQHF
D gene: -
J gene: TRBJ1-5
V gene: TRBV7-2
clone size: -

CDR3 DNA: TGTGCCAGCAGCTTAGCCGAACCGACTCAAGATACGCAGTATTTT
CDR3 protein: CASSLAEPTQDTQYF
D gene: -
J gene: TRBJ2-3
V gene: TRBV7-2
clone size: -

CDR3 DNA: TGTGCCAGCAGCGTAGCCTACCCAGGGCTTAATGAAAAACTGTTTTTT
CDR3 protein: CASSVAYPGLNEKLFF
D gene: -
J gene: TRBJ1-4
V gene: TRBV9
clone size: -

CDR3 DNA: TGTGCCACCAGCAGAGCACAGGGGGGGCCGTACGAGCAGTACTTC
CDR3 protein: CATSRAQGGPYEQYF
D gene: -
J gene: TRBJ2-7
V gene: TRBV15
clone size: -

CDR3 DNA: TGTGCCAGCAGTTTTCAGGGGGCGAACACTGAAGCTTTCTTT
CDR3 protein: CASSFQGANTEAFF
D gene: TRBD1
J gene: TRBJ1-1
V gene: TRBV27
clone size: -

CDR3 DNA: TGTGCCAGCAGCAAAAGCCCCAGGACTAGCGGGAGTTATTACGAGCAGTACTTC
CDR3 protein: CASSKSPRTSGSYYEQYF
D gene: TRBD2
J gene: TRBJ2-7
V gene: TRBV11-1
clone size: -

CDR3 DNA: TGTGCCAGCAGCTCCGATCGACAGGGTAGGCAGCCCCAGCATTTT
CDR3 protein: CASSSDRQGRQPQHF
D gene: TRBD1
J gene: TRBJ1-5
V gene: TRBV7-6
clone size: -

CDR3 DNA: TGTGCCAGCAGCTTTGGGCAAGGGCTTGGGGAGACCCAGTACTTC
CDR3 protein: CASSFGQGLGETQYF
D gene: -
J gene: TRBJ2-5
V gene: TRBV5-4
clone size: -

CDR3 DNA: TGTGCCAGCAGCTTTCTCAACACCGGGGAGCTGTTTTTT
CDR3 protein: CASSFLNTGELFF
D gene: -
J gene: TRBJ2-2
V gene: TRBV13
clone size: -

CDR3 DNA: TGCAGCGTTGAAGAGGGGGATGGGAGCTACGAGCAGTACTTC
CDR3 protein: CSVEEGDGSYEQYF
D gene: -
J gene: TRBJ2-7
V gene: TRBV29-1
clone size: few

CDR3 DNA: TGTGCCAGCAGCCCTATCCCAACAGGGGGCCAGGAGACCCAGTACTTC
CDR3 protein: CASSPIPTGGQETQYF
D gene: TRBD1
J gene: TRBJ2-5
V gene: TRBV7-8
clone size: -

CDR3 DNA: TGTGCCAGCAGCTTCGGCGGGGACCAAGAGACCCAGTACTTC
CDR3 protein: CASSFGGDQETQYF
D gene: -
J gene: TRBJ2-5
V gene: TRBV5-6
clone size: -

CDR3 DNA: TGTGCCAGCAGCTTAGCTTTGGCGGGCACAGATACGCAGTATTTT
CDR3 protein: CASSLALAGTDTQYF
D gene: -
J gene: TRBJ2-3
V gene: TRBV11-2
clone size: -

CDR3 DNA: TGCGCCAGCAGCTTGGGGACTGCTGGAAACACCATATATTTT
CDR3 protein: CASSLGTAGNTIYF
D gene: -
J gene: TRBJ1-3
V gene: TRBV5-1
clone size: -

CDR3 DNA: TGTGCCAGCAGCTTACAGGGCTCGCCGACCCAGTACTTC
CDR3 protein: CASSLQGSPTQYF
D gene: -
J gene: TRBJ2-5
V gene: TRBV7-9
clone size: once

CDR3 DNA: TGCGCCAGCAGCATGCAGGGAAACACTGAAGCTTTCTTT
CDR3 protein: CASSMQGNTEAFF
D gene: -
J gene: TRBJ1-1
V gene: TRBV5-1
clone size: few

CDR3 DNA: TGTGCCAGCAGCTTGGCGGCGACAGGGGGAGAGACCCAGTACTTC
CDR3 protein: CASSLAATGGETQYF
D gene: TRBD1
J gene: TRBJ2-5
V gene: TRBV5-8
clone size: few

CDR3 DNA: TGTGCCAGTAGCCGCATTGGGACGCGGGCCATTACCGGGGAGCTGTTTTTT
CDR3 protein: CASSRIGTRAITGELFF
D gene: -
J gene: TRBJ2-2
V gene: TRBV19
clone size: -

CDR3 DNA: TGCAGTGCTAGTGAGGGCGAGCAGTACTTC
CDR3 protein: CSASEGEQYF
D gene: -
J gene: TRBJ2-7
V gene: TRBV20-1
clone size: -

CDR3 DNA: TGCGCCAGCAGCGCCTACGGAAGCCGGGAAAACCGGGACAGGAACAACCAAGAGACCCAGTACTTC
CDR3 protein: CASSAYGSRENRDRNNQETQYF
D gene: TRBD1
J gene: TRBJ2-5
V gene: TRBV5-1
clone size: -

CDR3 DNA: TGTGCCAGCTCACCCCCCCTCGGGAGGGAAGACGAGCAGTACTTC
CDR3 protein: CASSPPLGREDEQYF
D gene: TRBD2
J gene: TRBJ2-7
V gene: TRBV18
clone size: few

CDR3 DNA: TGTGCCAGCAGCTTAACTAGCGGCGCAGATACGCAGTATTTT
CDR3 protein: CASSLTSGADTQYF
D gene: TRBD2
J gene: TRBJ2-3
V gene: TRBV13
clone size: -

CDR3 DNA: TGTGCCAGTAGTATCGCTAGCGGGAGTATCGAGCAGTACTTC
CDR3 protein: CASSIASGSIEQYF
D gene: TRBD2
J gene: TRBJ2-7
V gene: TRBV19
clone size: once

CDR3 DNA: TGTGCCAGCAGCACCACAGGGACAGCCCGTTACCAGCAGTACTTC
CDR3 protein: CASSTTGTARYQQYF
D gene: TRBD1
J gene: TRBJ2-7
V gene: TRBV6-1
clone size: -